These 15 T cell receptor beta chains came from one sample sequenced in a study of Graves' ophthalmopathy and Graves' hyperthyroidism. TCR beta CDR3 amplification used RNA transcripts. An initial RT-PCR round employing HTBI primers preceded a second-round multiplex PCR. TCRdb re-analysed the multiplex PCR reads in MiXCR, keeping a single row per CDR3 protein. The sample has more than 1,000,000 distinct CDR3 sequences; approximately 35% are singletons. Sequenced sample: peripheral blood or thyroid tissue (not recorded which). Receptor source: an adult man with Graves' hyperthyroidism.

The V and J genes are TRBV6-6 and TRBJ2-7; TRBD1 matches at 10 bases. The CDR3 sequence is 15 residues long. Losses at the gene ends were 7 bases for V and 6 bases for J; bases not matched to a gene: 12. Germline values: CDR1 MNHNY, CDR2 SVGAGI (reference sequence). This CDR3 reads CASNTGTGVWGEQYF. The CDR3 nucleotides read TGTGCCAGCAATACCGGGACAGGGGTTTGGGGCGAGCAGTACTTC.

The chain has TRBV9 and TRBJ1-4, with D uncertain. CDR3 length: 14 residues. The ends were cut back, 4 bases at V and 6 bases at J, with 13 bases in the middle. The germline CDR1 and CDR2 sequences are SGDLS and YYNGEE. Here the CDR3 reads CASSLRSVYEKLFF. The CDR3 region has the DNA TGTGCCAGCAGCTTAAGATCGGTTTATGAAAAACTGTTTTTT.

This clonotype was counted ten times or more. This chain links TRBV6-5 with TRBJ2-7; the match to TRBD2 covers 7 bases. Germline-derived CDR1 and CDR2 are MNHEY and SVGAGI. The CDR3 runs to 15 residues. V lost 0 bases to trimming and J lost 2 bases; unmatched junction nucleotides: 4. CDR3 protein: CASSYSMGGPYEQYF. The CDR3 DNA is TGTGCCAGCAGTTACTCAATGGGAGGGCCCTACGAGCAGTACTTC.

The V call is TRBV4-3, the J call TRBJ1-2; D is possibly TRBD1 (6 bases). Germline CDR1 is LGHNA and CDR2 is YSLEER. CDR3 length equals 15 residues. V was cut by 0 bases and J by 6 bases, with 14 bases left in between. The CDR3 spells CASSQDAQGRDGYTF. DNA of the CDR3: TGCGCCAGCAGCCAAGATGCGCAGGGGCGGGATGGCTACACCTTC.

CDR3 bases: TGTGCCAGCAACAGGCTCACAGGCAGTTACACCTTC. Its translation is CASNRLTGSYTF. The rearrangement links TRBV7-8 to TRBJ1-2; D possibly corresponds to TRBD1 (5 bases). Trimming took off 7 bases at V and 11 bases at J, with 17 bases between the two ends. The germline gives CDR1 SGHVS, CDR2 FQNEAQ. CDR3 length: 12 amino acids.

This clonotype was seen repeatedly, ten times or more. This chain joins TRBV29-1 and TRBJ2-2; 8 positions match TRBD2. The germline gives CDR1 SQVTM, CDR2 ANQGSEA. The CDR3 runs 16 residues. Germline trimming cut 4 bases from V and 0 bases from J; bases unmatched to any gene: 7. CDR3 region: CSVVSGLAANTGELFF. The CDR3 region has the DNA TGCAGCGTTGTCTCCGGACTAGCTGCGAACACCGGGGAGCTGTTTTTT.

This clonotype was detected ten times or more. In DNA, the CDR3 is TGTGCCAGTAGTATAGATGGGGACCGAAATTCACCCCTCCACTTT. Its protein is CASSIDGDRNSPLHF. V usage is TRBV19 and J usage is TRBJ1-6; D is possibly TRBD1 (5 bases). This CDR3 has 15 residues. Per germline, CDR1 LNHDA and CDR2 SQIVND (reference sequence). Trimming stripped 0 bases from V and 7 bases from J, with 10 bases between.

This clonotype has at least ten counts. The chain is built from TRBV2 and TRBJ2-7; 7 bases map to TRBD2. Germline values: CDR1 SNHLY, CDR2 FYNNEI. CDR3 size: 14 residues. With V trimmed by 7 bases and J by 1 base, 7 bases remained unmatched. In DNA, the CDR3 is TGTGCCAGCACCGGCAGCGGGAATTCCTACGAGCAGTACTTC. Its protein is CASTGSGNSYEQYF. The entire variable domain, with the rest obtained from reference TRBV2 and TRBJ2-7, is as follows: EPEVTQTPSHQVTQMGQEVILRCVPISNHLYFYWYRQILGQKVEFLVSFYNNEISEKSEIFDDQFSVERPDGSNFTLKIRSTKLEDSAMYFCASTGSGNSYEQYFGPGTRLTVT.

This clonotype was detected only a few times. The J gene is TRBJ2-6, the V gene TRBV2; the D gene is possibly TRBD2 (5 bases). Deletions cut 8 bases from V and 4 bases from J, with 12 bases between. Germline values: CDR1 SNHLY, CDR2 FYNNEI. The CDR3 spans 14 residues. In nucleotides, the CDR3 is TGTGCCAGCCGTCGATGGGAGGGGGCCAACGTCCTGACTTTC. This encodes CASRRWEGANVLTF.

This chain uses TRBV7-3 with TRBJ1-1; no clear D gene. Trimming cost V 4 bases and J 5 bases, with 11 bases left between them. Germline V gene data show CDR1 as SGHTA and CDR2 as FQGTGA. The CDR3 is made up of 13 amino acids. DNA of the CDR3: TGTGCCAGCAGCTCGCTAACAACGACTGAAGCTTTCTTT. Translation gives CASSSLTTTEAFF.

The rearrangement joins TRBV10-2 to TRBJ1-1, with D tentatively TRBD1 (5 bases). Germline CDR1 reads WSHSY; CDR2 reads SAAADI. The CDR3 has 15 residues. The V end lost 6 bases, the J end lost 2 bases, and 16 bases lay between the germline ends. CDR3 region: CASSLGPTRNTEAFF. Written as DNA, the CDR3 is TGCGCCAGCAGCTTGGGACCAACACGCAACACTGAAGCTTTCTTT.

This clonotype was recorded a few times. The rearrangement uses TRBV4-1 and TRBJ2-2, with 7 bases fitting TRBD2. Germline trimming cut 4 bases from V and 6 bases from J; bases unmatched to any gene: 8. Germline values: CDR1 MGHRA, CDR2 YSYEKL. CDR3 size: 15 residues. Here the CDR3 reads CASSLGGMWSGELFF. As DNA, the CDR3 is TGCGCCAGCAGCCTCGGGGGGATGTGGTCCGGGGAGCTGTTTTTT.

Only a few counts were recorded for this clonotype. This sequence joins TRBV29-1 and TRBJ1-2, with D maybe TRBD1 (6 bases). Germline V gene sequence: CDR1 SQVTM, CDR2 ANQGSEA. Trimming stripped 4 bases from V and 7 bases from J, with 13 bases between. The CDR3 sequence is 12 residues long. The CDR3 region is CSVGTGAAGYTF. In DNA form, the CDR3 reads TGCAGCGTTGGAACGGGGGCAGCTGGCTACACCTTC.

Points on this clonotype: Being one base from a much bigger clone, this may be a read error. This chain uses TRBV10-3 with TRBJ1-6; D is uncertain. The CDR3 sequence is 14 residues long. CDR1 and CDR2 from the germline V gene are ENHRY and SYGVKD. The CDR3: CASSYRSYNSPFHF. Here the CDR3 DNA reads TGTGCCAGCAGTTATCGATCCTATAATTCACCCTTCCACTTT.

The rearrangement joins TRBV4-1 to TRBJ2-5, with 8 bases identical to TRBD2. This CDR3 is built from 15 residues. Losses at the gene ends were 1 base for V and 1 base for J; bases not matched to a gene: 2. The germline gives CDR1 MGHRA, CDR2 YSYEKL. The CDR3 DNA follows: TGCGCCAGCAGCCAAGGAAGCGGGAGCCAAGAGACCCAGTACTTC. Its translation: CASSQGSGSQETQYF.